This TCR beta chain is drawn from a study of T cell responses to AZD1222 COVID-19 vaccine. TCRdb's table, derived via immunoSEQ multiplex PCR, lists solely in-frame clones and lacks some. This sample has 72,000 or so clones, with 85% found just once. Germline V CDR1 and CDR2: MNHEY, SVGAGI. V dropped 1 base and J dropped 6 bases, with 9 bases sitting between them. The CDR3 covers 13 residues. This receptor was obtained from an adult in good health. The chain couples TRBV6-5 to TRBJ1-2; D might be TRBD1 (5 bases). The specimen was peripheral blood, collected on day 0 of AZD1222 vaccination. The DNA for the CDR3 is TGTGCCAGCAGTTACTGGGGGGGTGATGGCTACACCTTC. It yields the protein CASSYWGGDGYTF.